This T cell receptor (beta chain) was found in a study of T cells in Graves' hyperthyroidism and ophthalmopathy. Study-wide results and limits: From stable hyperthyroidism, ophthalmopathy was separated by a 13 V-J model.

Remarks on this clonotype: What it binds is not known.

On the basis of clinical symptoms, serum thyroxine and TRAb, thyroid ultrasound and orbital computed tomography, diagnoses were made. The CDR3 has 15 amino acids. Between the trimmed V and J ends, which lost 5 bases and 3 bases, there was a span of 16 bases. Germline assignment: CDR1 LNHDA and CDR2 SQIVND (reference sequence). RNA transcripts gave rise to amplified TCR beta CDR3 regions. HTBI primers were used for first-round RT-PCR of the TCR CDR3. TCRdb processed the multiplex PCR reads anew with MiXCR; each CDR3 protein has one entry. The sample lists hundreds of thousands of distinct CDR3 sequences; around 46% were seen once.

This TCR was sampled from a woman aged 18-29 years with Graves' hyperthyroidism. The rearrangement links TRBV19 to TRBJ1-2, with no clear D. Sequencing was done on a sample of peripheral blood or thyroid tissue (not recorded which). The CDR3 DNA follows: TGTGCCAGTAGTGCCTCTAGGTGGGGTGACTATGGCTACACCTTC. Translating gives CASSASRWGDYGYTF. Supplemented by reference TRBV19 and TRBJ1-2, the full variable domain reads DGGITQSPKYLFRKEGQNVTLSCEQNLNHDAMYWYRQDPGQGLRLIYYSQIVNDFQKGDIAEGYSVSREKKESFPLTVTSAQKNPTAFYLCASSASRWGDYGYTFGSGTRLTVV.